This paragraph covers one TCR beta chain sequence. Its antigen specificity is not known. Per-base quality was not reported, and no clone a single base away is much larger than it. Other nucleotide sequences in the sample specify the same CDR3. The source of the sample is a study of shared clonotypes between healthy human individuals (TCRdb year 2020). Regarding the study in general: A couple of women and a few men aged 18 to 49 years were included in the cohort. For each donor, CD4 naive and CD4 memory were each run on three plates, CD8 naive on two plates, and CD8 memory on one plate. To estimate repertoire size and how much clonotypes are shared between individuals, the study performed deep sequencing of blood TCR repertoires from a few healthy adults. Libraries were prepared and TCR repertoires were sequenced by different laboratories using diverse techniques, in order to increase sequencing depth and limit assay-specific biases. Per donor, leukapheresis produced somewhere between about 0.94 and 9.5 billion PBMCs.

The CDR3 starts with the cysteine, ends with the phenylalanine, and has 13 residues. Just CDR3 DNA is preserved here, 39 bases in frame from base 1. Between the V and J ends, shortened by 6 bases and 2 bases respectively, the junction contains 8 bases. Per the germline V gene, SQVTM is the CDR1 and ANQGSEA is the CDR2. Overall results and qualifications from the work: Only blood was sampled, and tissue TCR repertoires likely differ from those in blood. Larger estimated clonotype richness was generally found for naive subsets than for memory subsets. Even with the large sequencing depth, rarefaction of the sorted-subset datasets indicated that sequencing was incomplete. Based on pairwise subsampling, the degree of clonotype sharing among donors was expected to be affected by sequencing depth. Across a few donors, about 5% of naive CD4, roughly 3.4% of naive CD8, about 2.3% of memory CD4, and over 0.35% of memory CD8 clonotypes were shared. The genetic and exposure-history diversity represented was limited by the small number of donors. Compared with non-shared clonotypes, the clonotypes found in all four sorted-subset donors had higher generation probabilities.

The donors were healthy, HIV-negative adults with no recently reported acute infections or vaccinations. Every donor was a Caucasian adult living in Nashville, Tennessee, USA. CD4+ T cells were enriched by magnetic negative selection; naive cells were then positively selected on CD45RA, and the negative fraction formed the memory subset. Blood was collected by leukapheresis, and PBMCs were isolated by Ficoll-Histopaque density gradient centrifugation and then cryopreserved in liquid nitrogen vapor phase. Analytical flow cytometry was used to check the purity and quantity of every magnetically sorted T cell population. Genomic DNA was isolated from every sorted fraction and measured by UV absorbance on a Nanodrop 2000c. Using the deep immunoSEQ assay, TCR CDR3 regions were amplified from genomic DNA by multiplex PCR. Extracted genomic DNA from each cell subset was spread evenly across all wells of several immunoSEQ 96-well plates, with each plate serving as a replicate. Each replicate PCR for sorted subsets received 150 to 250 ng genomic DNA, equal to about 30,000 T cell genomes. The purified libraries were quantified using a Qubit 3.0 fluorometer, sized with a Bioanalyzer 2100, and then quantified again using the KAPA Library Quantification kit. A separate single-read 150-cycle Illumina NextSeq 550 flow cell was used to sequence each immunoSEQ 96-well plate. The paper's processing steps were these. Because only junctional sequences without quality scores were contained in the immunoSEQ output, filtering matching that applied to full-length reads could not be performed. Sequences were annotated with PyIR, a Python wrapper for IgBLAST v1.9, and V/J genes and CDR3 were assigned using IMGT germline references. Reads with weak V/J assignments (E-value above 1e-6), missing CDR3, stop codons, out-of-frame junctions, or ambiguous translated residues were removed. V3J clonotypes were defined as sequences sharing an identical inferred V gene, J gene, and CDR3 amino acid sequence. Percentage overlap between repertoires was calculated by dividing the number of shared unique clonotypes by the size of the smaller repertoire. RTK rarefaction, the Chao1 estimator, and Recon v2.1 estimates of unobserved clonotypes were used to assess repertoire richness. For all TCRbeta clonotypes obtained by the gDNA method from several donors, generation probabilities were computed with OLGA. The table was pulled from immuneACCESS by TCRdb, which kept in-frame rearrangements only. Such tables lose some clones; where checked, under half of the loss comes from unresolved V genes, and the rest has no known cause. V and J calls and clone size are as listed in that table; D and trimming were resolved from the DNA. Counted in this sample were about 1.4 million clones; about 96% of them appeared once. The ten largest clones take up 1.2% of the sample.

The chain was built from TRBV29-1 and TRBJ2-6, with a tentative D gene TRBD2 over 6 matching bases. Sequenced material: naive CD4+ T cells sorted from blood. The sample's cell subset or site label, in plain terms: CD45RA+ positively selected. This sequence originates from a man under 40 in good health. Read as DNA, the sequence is TGCAGCGTGGGGGGAGCTGGGGCCAACGTCCTGACTTTC. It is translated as CSVGGAGANVLTF.